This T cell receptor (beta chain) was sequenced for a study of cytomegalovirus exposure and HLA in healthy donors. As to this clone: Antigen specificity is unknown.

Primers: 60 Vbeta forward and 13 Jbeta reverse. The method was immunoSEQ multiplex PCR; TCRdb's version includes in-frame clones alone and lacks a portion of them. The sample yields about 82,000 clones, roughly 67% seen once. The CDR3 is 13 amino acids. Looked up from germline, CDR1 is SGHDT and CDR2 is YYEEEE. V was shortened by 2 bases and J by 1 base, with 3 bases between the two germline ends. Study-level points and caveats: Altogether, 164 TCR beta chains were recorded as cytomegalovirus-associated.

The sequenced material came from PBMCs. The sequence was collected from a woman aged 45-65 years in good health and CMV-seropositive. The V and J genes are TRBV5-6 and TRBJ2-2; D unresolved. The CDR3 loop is CASSFGNTGELFF. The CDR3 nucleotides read TGTGCCAGCAGCTTCGGGAACACCGGGGAGCTGTTTTTT.